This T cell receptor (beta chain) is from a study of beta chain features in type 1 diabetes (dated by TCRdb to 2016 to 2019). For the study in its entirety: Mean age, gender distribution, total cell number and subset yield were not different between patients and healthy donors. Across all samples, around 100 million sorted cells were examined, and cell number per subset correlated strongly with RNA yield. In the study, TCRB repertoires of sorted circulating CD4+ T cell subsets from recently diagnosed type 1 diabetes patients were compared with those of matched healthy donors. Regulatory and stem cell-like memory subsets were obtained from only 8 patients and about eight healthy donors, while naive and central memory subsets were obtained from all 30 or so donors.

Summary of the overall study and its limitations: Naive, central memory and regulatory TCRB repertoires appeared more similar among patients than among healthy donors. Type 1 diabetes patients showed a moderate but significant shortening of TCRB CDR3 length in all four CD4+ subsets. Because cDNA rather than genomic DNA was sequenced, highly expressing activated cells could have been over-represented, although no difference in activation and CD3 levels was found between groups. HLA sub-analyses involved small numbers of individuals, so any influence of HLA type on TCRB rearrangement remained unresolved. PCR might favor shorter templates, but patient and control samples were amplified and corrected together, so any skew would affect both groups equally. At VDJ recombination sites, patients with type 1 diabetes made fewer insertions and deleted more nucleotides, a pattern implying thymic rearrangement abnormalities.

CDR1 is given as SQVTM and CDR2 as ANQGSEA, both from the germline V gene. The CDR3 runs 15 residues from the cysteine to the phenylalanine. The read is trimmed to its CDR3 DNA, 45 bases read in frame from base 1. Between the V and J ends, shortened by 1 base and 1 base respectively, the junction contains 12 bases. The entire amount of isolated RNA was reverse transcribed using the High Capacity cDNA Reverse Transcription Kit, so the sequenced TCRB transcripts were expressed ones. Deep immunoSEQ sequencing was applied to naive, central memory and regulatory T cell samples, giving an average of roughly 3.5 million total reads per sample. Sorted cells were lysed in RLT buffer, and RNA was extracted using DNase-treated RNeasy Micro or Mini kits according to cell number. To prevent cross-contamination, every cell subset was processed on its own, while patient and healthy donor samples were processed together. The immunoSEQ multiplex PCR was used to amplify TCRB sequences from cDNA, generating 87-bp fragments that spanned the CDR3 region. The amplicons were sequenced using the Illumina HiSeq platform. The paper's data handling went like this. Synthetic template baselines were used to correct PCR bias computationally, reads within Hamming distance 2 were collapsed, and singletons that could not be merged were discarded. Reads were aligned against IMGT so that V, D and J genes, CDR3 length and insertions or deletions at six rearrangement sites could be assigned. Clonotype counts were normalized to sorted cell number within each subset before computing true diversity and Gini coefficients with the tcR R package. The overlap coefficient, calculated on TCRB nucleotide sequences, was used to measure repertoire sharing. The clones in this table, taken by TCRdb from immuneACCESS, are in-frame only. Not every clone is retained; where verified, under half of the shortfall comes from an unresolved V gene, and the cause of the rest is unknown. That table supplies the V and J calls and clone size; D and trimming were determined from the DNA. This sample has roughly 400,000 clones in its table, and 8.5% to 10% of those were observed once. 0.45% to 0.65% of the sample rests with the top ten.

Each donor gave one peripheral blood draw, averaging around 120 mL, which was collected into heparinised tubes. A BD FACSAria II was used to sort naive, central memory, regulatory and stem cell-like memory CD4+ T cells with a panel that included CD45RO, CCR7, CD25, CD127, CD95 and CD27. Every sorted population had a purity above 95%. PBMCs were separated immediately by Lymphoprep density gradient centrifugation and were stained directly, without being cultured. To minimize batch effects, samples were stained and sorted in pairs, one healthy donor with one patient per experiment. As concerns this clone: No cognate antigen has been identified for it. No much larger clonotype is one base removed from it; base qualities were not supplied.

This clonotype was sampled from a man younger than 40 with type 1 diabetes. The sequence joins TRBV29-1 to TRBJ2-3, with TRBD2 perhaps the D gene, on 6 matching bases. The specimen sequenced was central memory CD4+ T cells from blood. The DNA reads TGCAGCGTTGAAGGTGTGGGCGGGGGCACAGATACGCAGTATTTT. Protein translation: CSVEGVGGGTDTQYF.